The present T cell receptor (beta chain) was sequenced within a study of OX40 agonist ivuxolimab in advanced cancers. The wider study: A history of anti-PD-1, anti-PD-L1 or anti-CTLA-4 therapy was acceptable, and about 37% had some.

Sequencing was performed with immunoSEQ multiplex PCR; in TCRdb, only in-frame clones are kept and a portion is missing. The top ten hold over 0.3% of the sample, which has more than 85,000 clones, 90% seen once. The CDR3 consists of 14 residues. Germline V lookup: CDR1 SGHTS, CDR2 YDEGEE. With 2 bases removed from V and 2 bases from J, the gap between germline ends came to 9 bases. The clonotype originates from an adult with an advanced solid tumor such as melanoma, head and neck, liver or kidney cancer. This sequence joins TRBV5-8 and TRBJ2-3; no definite D call. Sequences were derived from CD4+ or CD8+ T cells sorted from blood, sampled in a trial of the OX40 agonist ivuxolimab. This CDR3 is CASSFEPNTDTQYF. The DNA for the CDR3 is TGTGCCAGCAGCTTTGAACCAAACACAGATACGCAGTATTTT.